The rows below give T cell receptor beta chains drawn from one sample of a study of T cells after yellow fever vaccination. Each CDR3 protein gets one entry after TCRdb re-called the 5' RACE reads with MiXCR. The table records 450,000 to 600,000 distinct CDR3 sequences, about 17% of them present only once. Source: PBMCs, taken 4 to 6 days after the first yellow fever vaccination. The receptors come from a man aged 18 to 29 who received the YFV17D yellow fever vaccine. Both conserved end residues are part of each CDR3. D genes are given only for firm matches. Where a row states a size, it is once, few, many or the class of an expanded clone; other rows omit it.

D: TRBD2; length: 15; V: TRBV12-3/TRBV12-4; size: few; J: TRBJ2-1; CDR3: CASSFLAGVYNEQFF; DNA: TGTGCCAGCAGTTTCCTAGCGGGGGTTTACAATGAGCAGTTCTTC
D: TRBD1; length: 15; V: TRBV20-1; size: few; J: TRBJ1-2; CDR3: CSARAGTGGPGGYTF; DNA: TGCAGTGCTAGGGCCGGGACAGGGGGGCCCGGTGGCTACACCTTC
D: -; length: 14; V: TRBV6-2/TRBV6-3; size: few; J: TRBJ1-5; CDR3: CASSYRQGNQPQHF; DNA: TGTGCCAGCAGTTATCGACAGGGCAATCAGCCCCAGCATTTT
D: TRBD2; length: 17; V: TRBV10-2; size: many; J: TRBJ2-2; CDR3: CASSDLGRGTNTGELFF; DNA: TGCGCCAGCAGTGATCTAGGGCGGGGGACTAACACCGGGGAGCTGTTTTTT
D: TRBD2; length: 17; V: TRBV5-6; size: few; J: TRBJ2-5; CDR3: CASSLQTSGGFQETQYF; DNA: TGTGCCAGCAGCTTGCAGACTAGCGGGGGATTTCAAGAGACCCAGTACTTC
D: -; length: 16; V: TRBV21-1; size: -; J: TRBJ2-3; CDR3: CASSKKPLPRTDTQYF; DNA: TGTGCCAGCAGCAAAAAACCGCTCCCGCGCACAGATACGCAGTATTTT
D: TRBD1; length: 15; V: TRBV7-8; size: once; J: TRBJ2-2; CDR3: CASSFRTGTTGELFF; DNA: TGTGCCAGCAGCTTCAGGACAGGGACGACCGGGGAGCTGTTTTTT
D: TRBD2; length: 14; V: TRBV12-3/TRBV12-4; size: few; J: TRBJ2-1; CDR3: CASSSTNSGDEQFF; DNA: TGTGCCAGCAGTAGTACCAATAGCGGGGATGAGCAGTTCTTC
D: -; length: 13; V: TRBV13; size: -; J: TRBJ1-1; CDR3: CASSPGTPPEAFF; DNA: TGTGCCAGCAGCCCCGGAACGCCCCCGGAAGCTTTCTTT
D: TRBD2; length: 16; V: TRBV5-1; size: -; J: TRBJ2-3; CDR3: CASSERAGVPTDTQYF; DNA: TGCGCCAGCAGCGAGAGAGCGGGGGTTCCCACAGATACGCAGTATTTT
D: TRBD2; length: 18; V: TRBV11-2; size: -; J: TRBJ2-1; CDR3: CASSFIPYLAGGVNEQFF; DNA: TGTGCCAGCAGCTTCATCCCGTACCTAGCGGGGGGCGTCAATGAGCAGTTCTTC
D: -; length: 15; V: TRBV6-5; size: -; J: TRBJ2-5; CDR3: CASSYGGPGGETQYF; DNA: TGTGCCAGCAGTTACGGAGGCCCCGGGGGAGAGACCCAGTACTTC
D: -; length: 14; V: TRBV4-3; size: few; J: TRBJ1-5; CDR3: CASSQSSVNQPQHF; DNA: TGCGCCAGCAGCCAATCAAGCGTTAATCAGCCCCAGCATTTT
D: TRBD2; length: 15; V: TRBV6-2/TRBV6-3; size: -; J: TRBJ2-1; CDR3: CASSYGLAELNEQFF; DNA: TGTGCCAGCAGTTACGGCCTAGCGGAGCTCAATGAGCAGTTCTTC
D: -; length: 13; V: TRBV27; size: few; J: TRBJ1-1; CDR3: CATRGTANTEAFF; DNA: TGTGCCACCAGGGGAACGGCGAACACTGAAGCTTTCTTT
D: -; length: 15; V: TRBV7-8; size: -; J: TRBJ1-4; CDR3: CASRPEVIGSEKLFF; DNA: TGTGCCAGCAGACCGGAGGTGATAGGTAGTGAAAAACTGTTTTTT
D: TRBD1; length: 17; V: TRBV6-1; size: -; J: TRBJ1-6; CDR3: CASSLTGTGVYNSPLHF; DNA: TGTGCCAGCAGTCTCACCGGGACAGGGGTCTATAATTCACCCCTCCACTTT
D: TRBD2; length: 15; V: TRBV27; size: few; J: TRBJ2-7; CDR3: CASSRGLAGIYEQYF; DNA: TGTGCCAGCAGTCGCGGACTAGCGGGGATATACGAGCAGTACTTC
D: TRBD1; length: 13; V: TRBV12-3/TRBV12-4; size: -; J: TRBJ1-1; CDR3: CASRGTGITEAFF; DNA: TGTGCCAGCAGGGGGACAGGGATTACTGAAGCTTTCTTT
D: -; length: 17; V: TRBV4-1; size: few; J: TRBJ2-1; CDR3: CASSQVRAGTSGNEQFF; DNA: TGCGCCAGCAGCCAAGTAAGGGCTGGGACCAGCGGGAATGAGCAGTTCTTC
D: -; length: 14; V: TRBV4-3; size: once; J: TRBJ1-5; CDR3: CASSQDRRNQPQHF; DNA: TGCGCCAGCAGCCAAGATAGAAGGAATCAGCCCCAGCATTTT
D: TRBD2; length: 18; V: TRBV4-3; size: few; J: TRBJ2-2; CDR3: CASSHGLAGGPGTGELFF; DNA: TGCGCCAGCAGCCACGGACTAGCGGGGGGGCCGGGCACCGGGGAGCTGTTTTTT
D: -; length: 16; V: TRBV10-3; size: few; J: TRBJ2-1; CDR3: CAISPTAGKKNNEQFF; DNA: TGTGCCATCAGCCCCACAGCAGGGAAGAAAAACAATGAGCAGTTCTTC
D: TRBD1; length: 15; V: TRBV2; size: few; J: TRBJ1-4; CDR3: CASRGLTGGFEKLFF; DNA: TGTGCCAGCCGGGGTTTGACAGGGGGCTTTGAAAAACTGTTTTTT
D: TRBD1; length: 14; V: TRBV5-4; size: -; J: TRBJ1-6; CDR3: CASSLWTGQSPLHF; DNA: TGTGCCAGCAGCTTGTGGACAGGGCAATCACCCCTCCACTTT
D: -; length: 15; V: TRBV4-2; size: -; J: TRBJ1-5; CDR3: CASSQEDLSNQPQHF; DNA: TGTGCCAGCAGCCAAGAGGACCTTAGCAATCAGCCCCAGCATTTT
D: TRBD2; length: 14; V: TRBV25-1; size: many; J: TRBJ2-5; CDR3: CASSEAGGKETQYF; DNA: TGTGCCAGCAGTGAAGCGGGGGGAAAAGAGACCCAGTACTTC
D: TRBD2; length: 15; V: TRBV18; size: -; J: TRBJ2-1; CDR3: CASSTGGRGNNEQFF; DNA: TGTGCCAGCTCAACCGGGGGGAGGGGAAACAATGAGCAGTTCTTC
D: TRBD2; length: 17; V: TRBV11-2; size: few; J: TRBJ2-1; CDR3: CASSPWTSGGAHNEQFF; DNA: TGTGCCAGCAGCCCTTGGACTAGCGGGGGGGCCCACAATGAGCAGTTCTTC
D: -; length: 18; V: TRBV3-1; size: -; J: TRBJ2-4; CDR3: CASSSNSLNPIAKNIQYF; DNA: TGTGCCAGCAGCTCCAATAGTCTCAACCCCATAGCCAAAAACATTCAGTACTTC
D: -; length: 13; V: TRBV3-1; size: few; J: TRBJ1-1; CDR3: CASSQDRGYKAFF; DNA: TGTGCCAGCAGCCAAGATCGGGGATACAAGGCTTTCTTT
D: -; length: 14; V: TRBV9; size: -; J: TRBJ1-1; CDR3: CASSGGGYNTEAFF; DNA: TGTGCCAGCAGCGGGGGGGGGTACAACACTGAAGCTTTCTTT
D: -; length: 13; V: TRBV29-1; size: -; J: TRBJ2-1; CDR3: CSVVRLENNEQFF; DNA: TGCAGCGTTGTGAGGCTAGAAAACAATGAGCAGTTCTTC
D: -; length: 14; V: TRBV3-1; size: -; J: TRBJ1-1; CDR3: CASSQVNVITEAFF; DNA: TGTGCCAGCAGCCAAGTAAATGTGATCACTGAAGCTTTCTTT
D: -; length: 14; V: TRBV15; size: few; J: TRBJ2-3; CDR3: CATKWVPSTDTQYF; DNA: TGTGCCACCAAGTGGGTGCCAAGCACAGATACGCAGTATTTT
D: -; length: 13; V: TRBV4-1; size: few; J: TRBJ1-2; CDR3: CASRPWGPGRYTF; DNA: TGCGCCAGCCGCCCGTGGGGGCCGGGGCGCTACACCTTC
D: TRBD1; length: 13; V: TRBV6-5; size: -; J: TRBJ2-7; CDR3: CASRLGQAREQYF; DNA: TGTGCCAGCAGACTCGGACAGGCGCGTGAGCAGTACTTC
D: TRBD1; length: 16; V: TRBV27; size: -; J: TRBJ2-2; CDR3: CASSYRTGRVIGELFF; DNA: TGTGCCAGCAGTTATCGGACAGGACGGGTGATCGGGGAGCTGTTTTTT
D: -; length: 13; V: TRBV5-1; size: once; J: TRBJ2-2; CDR3: CASTSSYTGELFF; DNA: TGCGCCAGCACATCTAGTTACACCGGGGAGCTGTTTTTT
D: -; length: 16; V: TRBV4-1; size: -; J: TRBJ1-2; CDR3: CASSQDSRGGIGGYTF; DNA: TGCGCCAGCAGCCAAGATTCCCGGGGAGGAATCGGCGGCTACACCTTC